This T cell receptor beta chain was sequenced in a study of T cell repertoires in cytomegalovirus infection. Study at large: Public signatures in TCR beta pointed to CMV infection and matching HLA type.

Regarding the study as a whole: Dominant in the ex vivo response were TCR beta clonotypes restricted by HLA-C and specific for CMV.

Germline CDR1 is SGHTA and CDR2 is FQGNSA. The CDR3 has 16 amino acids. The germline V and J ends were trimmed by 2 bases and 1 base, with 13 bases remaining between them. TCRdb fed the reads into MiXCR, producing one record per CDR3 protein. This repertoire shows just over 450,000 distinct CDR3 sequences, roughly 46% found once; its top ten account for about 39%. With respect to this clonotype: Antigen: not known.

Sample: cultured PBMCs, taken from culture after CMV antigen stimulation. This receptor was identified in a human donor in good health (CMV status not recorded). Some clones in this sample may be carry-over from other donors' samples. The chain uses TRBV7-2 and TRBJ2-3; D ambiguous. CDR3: CASSLRRSSRTDTQYF. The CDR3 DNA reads TGTGCCAGCAGCTTACGACGGTCCAGCCGCACAGATACGCAGTATTTT.